Following are 27 T cell receptor beta chains from one sample sequenced in a study of blood T cell repertoires in COVID-19. Data came from immunoSEQ multiplex PCR; TCRdb stores just in-frame clones and leaves some out. The sample lists about 100,000 clones; about 83% were seen once. Sequenced material: peripheral blood. The receptors here all came from a human donor in a cohort sampled during active COVID-19.

This rearrangement joins TRBV10-3 to TRBJ1-5, with unresolved D. The ends were cut back, 4 bases at V and 7 bases at J, with 11 bases in the middle. CDR3 length equals 13 residues. The germline gives CDR1 ENHRY, CDR2 SYGVKD. The CDR3 spells CAISVAGKQPQHF. The CDR3 DNA sequence: TGTGCCATCAGTGTCGCGGGGAAGCAGCCCCAGCATTTT.

V gene TRBV27 combines with J gene TRBJ2-3, with D possibly being TRBD1 (5 bases). Trimming removed 5 bases at V and 5 bases at J, with 23 bases between. CDR1 is MNHEY and CDR2 is SMNVEV in the germline V gene (reference sequence). There are 17 residues in the CDR3. The CDR3 region has the DNA TGTGCCAGCAGTCCCAATAACGTTAAGGGGAAGTTAGATACGCAGTATTTT. Protein sequence: CASSPNNVKGKLDTQYF.

The J gene is TRBJ2-7, the V gene TRBV3-1 (or the pseudogene TRBV3-2); 10 bases are shared with TRBD1. With V trimmed by 1 base and J by 6 bases, 15 bases remained unmatched. Germline values: CDR1 LGHDT, CDR2 YNNKEL (reference sequence). The CDR3 length is 18 residues. The CDR3 DNA follows: TGTGCCAGCAGCCAAGGTCTCCTACGACAGGGGGCTCAGAGCGAGCAGTACTTC. It codes for CASSQGLLRQGAQSEQYF.

The gene calls are TRBV5-4 and TRBJ1-2; 12 bases are shared with TRBD1. Germline V gives CDR1 SGHNT, CDR2 YYREEE (reference sequence). Trimming removed 3 bases from V and 4 bases from J; junction bases left unmatched: 7. The CDR3 consists of 16 residues. The CDR3 loop is CASSWDRGREGYGYTF. CDR3 nucleotide sequence: TGTGCCAGCAGCTGGGACAGGGGGCGTGAGGGCTATGGCTACACCTTC.

This clone was detected once. This chain links TRBV5-1 with TRBJ2-5; 9 positions match TRBD1. J lost 4 bases, V lost 5 bases, and 6 bases had no gene match. This CDR3 comprises 14 residues. Looked up from germline, CDR1 is SGHRS and CDR2 is YFSETQ. The CDR3 reads CASRLTGGRETQYF. CDR3 bases: TGCGCCAGCAGATTGACAGGGGGAAGAGAGACCCAGTACTTC.

The CDR3 sequence: CASSITGQGSPQHF. CDR3 DNA sequence: TGTGCCAGCAGTATAACGGGACAGGGGTCGCCCCAGCATTTT. The rearrangement links TRBV28 to TRBJ1-5; 10 bases match TRBD1. This CDR3 has 14 residues. Germline loops: CDR1 MDHEN, CDR2 SYDVKM. With 5 bases clipped from V and 9 bases from J, the junction kept 7 bases outside the gene matches.

This clone was seen only once. The chain couples TRBV28 to TRBJ1-2; D unclear. The germline gives CDR1 MDHEN, CDR2 SYDVKM. The V gene lost 8 bases and the J gene lost 5 bases, with 9 bases spanning the gap. The CDR3 is 11 residues long. This CDR3 reads CASGGKYGYTF. CDR3 DNA sequence: TGTGCCAGCGGAGGGAAGTATGGCTACACCTTC.

The chain recombines TRBV30 with TRBJ2-1, with D maybe TRBD2 (5 bases). The V gene lost 0 bases and the J gene lost 8 bases, with 11 bases spanning the gap. This CDR3 is 13 amino acids long. Germline CDR1 reads GTSNPN; CDR2 reads SVGIG (reference sequence). CDR3 DNA: TGTGCCTGGAGTGTACAGCCAGCGGATGAGCAGTTCTTC. Protein product: CAWSVQPADEQFF.

This clone was observed once. J is TRBJ2-3 and V is TRBV12-3 or TRBV12-4, with D tentatively TRBD2 (5 bases). The CDR3 runs 13 residues. Trimming stripped 6 bases from V and 2 bases from J, with 9 bases between. In DNA, the CDR3 is TGTGCCAGCAGACGGAGGCCCACAGATACGCAGTATTTT. Amino acid sequence: CASRRRPTDTQYF.

This clone has more than one count but fewer than ten. Within the sample, other DNA sequences also encode this same CDR3. The chain has TRBV7-2 and TRBJ2-7, with D possibly matching TRBD1 (7 bases). This CDR3 comprises 14 residues. Germline lookup yields CDR1 SGHTA and CDR2 FQGNSA. The ends were cut back, 6 bases at V and 1 base at J, with 13 bases in the middle. CDR3 in amino acids: CASSSTGTSYEQYF. The CDR3 bases are TGTGCCAGCAGTTCGACAGGGACTTCCTACGAGCAGTACTTC.

The chain is built from TRBV9 and TRBJ2-2, with D perhaps matching TRBD2 (6 bases). Trimming removed 0 bases from V and 4 bases from J, with 16 bases in between. The CDR3 is made up of 17 amino acids. The germline V gene encodes CDR1 SGDLS and CDR2 YYNGEE. The CDR3 nucleotides are TGTGCCAGCAGCGTAGGTGGGGATTGGGGAGGCACCGGGGAGCTGTTTTTT. Amino acids: CASSVGGDWGGTGELFF.

This rearrangement joins TRBV9 to TRBJ2-5; 7 bases are shared with TRBD2. Germline V gives CDR1 SGDLS, CDR2 YYNGEE. The length of the CDR3 is 16 residues. V trimming: 4 bases; J trimming: 2 bases; junction bases outside the gene matches: 11. CDR3 loop: CASSSGTMGPQETQYF. CDR3 sequence (DNA): TGTGCCAGCAGCTCCGGGACTATGGGGCCTCAAGAGACCCAGTACTTC.

The V gene is TRBV29-1, the J gene TRBJ1-5; 7 bases line up with TRBD1. The CDR3 totals 13 residues. V lost 4 bases to trimming and J lost 7 bases; unmatched junction nucleotides: 7. From germline, CDR1 is SQVTM and CDR2 ANQGSEA. Written as DNA, the CDR3 is TGCAGCGTTGCCGGGACAGCCGACCAGCCCCAGCATTTT. It codes for CSVAGTADQPQHF.

The J gene is TRBJ2-7, the V gene TRBV7-2; TRBD2 agrees at 14 bases. CDR3 size: 15 residues. Germline lookup yields CDR1 SGHTA and CDR2 FQGNSA. V gave up 8 bases and J gave up 6 bases; unmatched junction bases: 9. CDR3 protein: CASQRGLAGEGEQYF. The CDR3 DNA reads TGTGCCAGCCAGCGGGGACTAGCGGGAGAGGGCGAGCAGTACTTC. Full variable domain (outside the CDR3, taken from reference TRBV7-2 and TRBJ2-7): GAGVSQSPSNKVTEKGKDVELRCDPISGHTALYWYRQSLGQGLEFLIYFQGNSAPDKSGLPSDRFSAERTGGSVSTLTIQRTQQEDSAVYLCASQRGLAGEGEQYFGPGTRLTVT.

Only a few counts were recorded for this clone. This chain connects TRBV18 to TRBJ1-5, with 7 bases fitting TRBD1. CDR1 KGHSH and CDR2 LQKENI come from the germline V gene. This CDR3 is built from 13 residues. Trimming removed 5 bases from V and 5 bases from J; junction bases left unmatched: 3. The CDR3 sequence: CASSTGADQPQHF. The CDR3 nucleotides read TGTGCCAGCTCAACAGGGGCAGATCAGCCCCAGCATTTT.

The V gene is TRBV19, the J gene TRBJ1-2; TRBD1 agrees at 7 bases. Germline CDR1 LNHDA, CDR2 SQIVND (reference sequence). The CDR3 covers 16 residues. The trim removed 3 bases at V and 6 bases at J, leaving 13 bases unmatched. For the CDR3, the DNA is TGTGCCAGTAGTATCCGTCTTAGAGGGGGCGGGGATGGCTACACCTTC. Protein: CASSIRLRGGGDGYTF.

The rearrangement joins TRBV18 to TRBJ1-1; 7 nucleotides agree with TRBD1. This CDR3 is built from 12 residues. The V segment lost 6 bases and the J segment 10 bases; nucleotides outside the gene matches: 8. Germline V lookup: CDR1 KGHSH, CDR2 LQKENI. In DNA form, the CDR3 reads TGTGCCAGCTCGAGACAGGGCGCGGGAGCTTTCTTT. Residues: CASSRQGAGAFF.

This chain joins TRBV4-3 and TRBJ2-3; D may be TRBD1 (6 bases). The CDR3 is 15 residues long. Looked up from germline, CDR1 is LGHNA and CDR2 is YSLEER. The V end was cut by 3 bases, the J end by 1 base, with 11 bases between. CDR3 sequence (DNA): TGCGCCAGCAGCCAGGACAGATTTGGCACAGATACGCAGTATTTT. Translating gives CASSQDRFGTDTQYF.

V usage is TRBV6-5 and J usage is TRBJ1-2; D call uncertain. The CDR3 has 14 residues. The V gene's germline CDR1 is MNHEY and CDR2 SVGAGI. Trimming stripped 7 bases from V and 4 bases from J, with 16 bases between. CDR3 nucleotides: TGTGCCAGCACAGAGGGTAGGTCCATCTATGGCTACACCTTC. Its translation is CASTEGRSIYGYTF.

This chain connects TRBV19 to TRBJ1-2; 7 nucleotides agree with TRBD1. Germline CDR1 LNHDA, CDR2 SQIVND (reference sequence). The CDR3 covers 15 residues. With 7 bases clipped from V and 2 bases from J, the junction kept 10 bases outside the gene matches. The CDR3 sequence is CASTFWTGENYGYTF. The CDR3, as DNA: TGTGCCAGTACCTTCTGGACAGGAGAGAACTATGGCTACACCTTC.

The chain carries TRBV5-1 and TRBJ1-1; perhaps TRBD1 as D (6 bases). Trimming removed 3 bases from V and 1 base from J, with 13 bases in between. There are 15 residues in the CDR3. CDR1 is SGHRS, CDR2 YFSETQ, per germline. CDR3 residues: CASSYQGGGNTEAFF. The CDR3 coding sequence is TGCGCCAGCAGCTACCAAGGGGGGGGGAACACTGAAGCTTTCTTT.

The chain has TRBV13 and TRBJ1-2; D uncertain. Germline lookup yields CDR1 PRHDT and CDR2 FYEKMQ (reference sequence). There are 13 residues in the CDR3. The V and J ends lost 2 bases and 4 bases respectively, with 8 bases between them. CDR3 DNA: TGTGCCAGCAGCTTAAGGGCGGGCTATGGCTACACCTTC. Protein: CASSLRAGYGYTF.

This clone was observed a single time. V usage is TRBV6-2 or TRBV6-3 and J usage is TRBJ2-1; 12 nucleotides align to TRBD2. The CDR3 spans 16 residues. Losses at the gene ends were 5 bases for V and 0 bases for J; bases not matched to a gene: 2. Germline V gives CDR1 MNHEY, CDR2 SVGEGT. In DNA, the CDR3 is TGTGCCAGCAGTCGACTAGCGGGGGTCTCCTACAATGAGCAGTTCTTC. Protein: CASSRLAGVSYNEQFF.

V is TRBV5-5 and J is TRBJ1-5; tentatively, D is TRBD1 (5 bases). The germline V and J ends were trimmed by 3 bases and 7 bases, with 14 bases remaining between them. The V gene's germline CDR1 is SGHKS and CDR2 YYEKEE (reference sequence). CDR3 length equals 14 residues. In nucleotides, the CDR3 is TGTGCCAGCAGCTCCTCGGGGGTAGGACAGCCCCAGCATTTT. Translating gives CASSSSGVGQPQHF.

The rearrangement uses TRBV5-6 and TRBJ1-3; D may be TRBD1 (6 bases). V was clipped by 4 bases and J by 1 base, with 24 bases between them. This CDR3 contains 19 residues. In germline, CDR1 is SGHDT, CDR2 YYEEEE. CDR3 amino acids: CASSLRLYFPGDSGNTIYF. CDR3 in DNA: TGTGCCAGCAGCCTCCGACTATATTTTCCAGGGGATTCTGGAAACACCATATATTTT.

The gene calls are TRBV29-1 and TRBJ1-1; 8 nucleotides match TRBD1. There are 13 residues in the CDR3. In germline, CDR1 is SQVTM, CDR2 ANQGSEA. V lost 3 bases to trimming and J lost 1 base; unmatched junction nucleotides: 1. CDR3: CSVEDRANTEAFF. In nucleotides, the CDR3 is TGCAGCGTTGAGGACAGGGCGAACACTGAAGCTTTCTTT. The whole variable domain, remainder taken from reference TRBV29-1 and TRBJ1-1, is SAVISQKPSRDICQRGTSLTIQCQVDSQVTMMFWYRQQPGQSLTLIATANQGSEATYESGFVIDKFPISRPNLTFSTLTVSNMSPEDSSIYLCSVEDRANTEAFFGQGTRLTVV.

The J gene is TRBJ2-5, the V gene TRBV7-2; D possibly corresponds to TRBD2 (6 bases). Germline values: CDR1 SGHTA, CDR2 FQGNSA. There are 15 residues in the CDR3. Trimming took 1 base from V and 2 from J, leaving 11 bases between them. CDR3 nucleotide sequence: TGTGCCAGCAGCTTAGATGGAGGGAGGCAAGAGACCCAGTACTTC. This sequence encodes CASSLDGGRQETQYF.